The present T cell receptor beta chain was sequenced within a study of OX40 agonist ivuxolimab in advanced cancers. Researchers took blood at baseline, on cycle 4 day 1, and on cycle 7 day 1. As regards this clone: Its antigen is unidentified.

Whole-study results and caveats: Both blood CD4+ and CD8+ T cells showed clonal growth by week 6 at 0.1 to 3.0 mg/kg. Mean expanded clone counts were higher in CD8+ than CD4+ T cells.

Method: immunoSEQ multiplex PCR; TCRdb's copy keeps in-frame clones and lacks some. The sample has 81,000 or so clones, approximately 94% seen once; the top ten hold about 13%. The source material was CD4+ or CD8+ T cells sorted from blood, sampled in a trial of the OX40 agonist ivuxolimab. The receptor's source is an adult with an advanced solid tumor such as melanoma, head and neck, liver or kidney cancer.

The CDR3 DNA reads as TGTGCCAGCAGCCAGGATGGGACAGGGGGCCCCGGGGAGCTGTTTTTT. Translated, it gives CASSQDGTGGPGELFF. The V and J genes are TRBV14 and TRBJ2-2; 12 nucleotides agree with TRBD1. V lost 3 bases and J lost 6; bases outside the gene matches: 5. Per germline, CDR1 SGHDN and CDR2 FVKESK. There are 16 residues in the CDR3.